This T cell receptor (beta chain) was recorded in a study of CD8+ T cells in alopecia areata. Specified treatment: oral pan-JAK inhibitor, 5-10 mg twice daily. Lesional scalp punch biopsies and peripheral blood came from alopecia areata patients. Using a FACSAria, the CD4+ and CD8+ T cells were sorted from the PBMCs. Once RNA had been extracted, it was reverse transcribed into cDNA to act as the sequencing template. Generated by immunoSEQ multiplex PCR, the TCRdb table keeps only in-frame clones and is missing some. Of about 210,000 clones in the sample, under 60% were seen once. Regarding the study as a whole: Alphabeta T cells residing in normal skin are also sequenced in scalp samples. Lesional scalp, notably in alopecia totalis/universalis, had clonality above that of normal scalp.

CDR3 size: 14 residues. V lost 4 bases to trimming and J lost 5 bases, with 16 bases between them. Looked up from germline, CDR1 is SGDLS and CDR2 is YYNGEE. Comment on this clone: The antigen is unknown.

The source of this sequence is a human donor with alopecia areata. Sequenced material: CD4+ T cells sorted from blood, taken at week 4, from a patient treated with tofacitinib. The rearrangement uses TRBV9 and TRBJ2-7; the D gene could be TRBD1 or TRBD2 (5 bases each). The CDR3 bases are TGTGCCAGCAGCTCGGGGACCACTGGGAACGAGCAGTACTTC. It is translated as CASSSGTTGNEQYF.